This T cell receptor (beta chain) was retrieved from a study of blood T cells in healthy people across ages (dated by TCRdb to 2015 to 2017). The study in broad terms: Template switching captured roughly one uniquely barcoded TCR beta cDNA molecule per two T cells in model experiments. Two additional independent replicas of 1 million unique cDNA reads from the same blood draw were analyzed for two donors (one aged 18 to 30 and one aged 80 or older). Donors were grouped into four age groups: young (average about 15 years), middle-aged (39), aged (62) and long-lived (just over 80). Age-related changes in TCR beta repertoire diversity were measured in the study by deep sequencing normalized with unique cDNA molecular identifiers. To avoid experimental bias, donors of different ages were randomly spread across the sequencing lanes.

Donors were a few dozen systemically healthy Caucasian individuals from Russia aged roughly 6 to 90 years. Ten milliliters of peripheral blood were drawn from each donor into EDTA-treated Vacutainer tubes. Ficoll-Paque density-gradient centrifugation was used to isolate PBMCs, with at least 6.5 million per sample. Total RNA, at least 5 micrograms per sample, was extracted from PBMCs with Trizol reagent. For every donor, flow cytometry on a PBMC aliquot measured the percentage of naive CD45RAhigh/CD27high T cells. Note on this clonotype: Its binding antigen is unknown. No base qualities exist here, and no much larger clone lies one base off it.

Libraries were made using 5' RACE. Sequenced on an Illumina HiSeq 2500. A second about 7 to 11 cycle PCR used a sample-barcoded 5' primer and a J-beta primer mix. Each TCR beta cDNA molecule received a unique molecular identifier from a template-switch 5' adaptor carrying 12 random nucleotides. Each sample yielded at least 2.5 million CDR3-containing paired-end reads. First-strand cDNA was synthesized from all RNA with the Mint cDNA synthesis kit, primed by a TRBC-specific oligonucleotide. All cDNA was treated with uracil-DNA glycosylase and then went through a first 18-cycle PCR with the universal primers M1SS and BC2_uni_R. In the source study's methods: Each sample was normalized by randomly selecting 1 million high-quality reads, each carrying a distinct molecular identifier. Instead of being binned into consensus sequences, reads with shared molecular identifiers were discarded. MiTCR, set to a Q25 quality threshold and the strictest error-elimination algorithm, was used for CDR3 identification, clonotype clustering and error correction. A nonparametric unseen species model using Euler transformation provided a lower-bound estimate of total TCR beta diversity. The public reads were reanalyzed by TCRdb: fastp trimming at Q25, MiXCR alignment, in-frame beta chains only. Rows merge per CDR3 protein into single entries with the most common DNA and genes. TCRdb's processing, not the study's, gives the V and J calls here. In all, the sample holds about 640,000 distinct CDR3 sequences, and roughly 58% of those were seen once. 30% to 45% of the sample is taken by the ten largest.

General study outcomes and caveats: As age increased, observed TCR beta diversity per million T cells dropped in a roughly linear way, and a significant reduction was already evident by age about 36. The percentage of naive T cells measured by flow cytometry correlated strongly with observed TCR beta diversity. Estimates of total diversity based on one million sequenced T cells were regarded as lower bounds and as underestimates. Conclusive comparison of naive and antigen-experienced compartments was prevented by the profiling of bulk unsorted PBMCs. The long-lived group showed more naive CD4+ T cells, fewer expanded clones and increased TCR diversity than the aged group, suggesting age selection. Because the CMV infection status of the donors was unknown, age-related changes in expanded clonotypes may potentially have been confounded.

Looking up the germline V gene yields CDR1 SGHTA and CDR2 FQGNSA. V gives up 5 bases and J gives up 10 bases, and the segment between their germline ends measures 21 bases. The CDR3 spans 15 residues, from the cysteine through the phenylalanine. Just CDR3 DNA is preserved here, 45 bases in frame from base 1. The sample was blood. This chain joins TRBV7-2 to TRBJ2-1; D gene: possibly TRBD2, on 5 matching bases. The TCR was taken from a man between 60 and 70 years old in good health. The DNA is TGTGCCAGCAGCCCAAGCGGACCGGGCTCCGGAGAGCAGTTCTTC. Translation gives CASSPSGPGSGEQFF.